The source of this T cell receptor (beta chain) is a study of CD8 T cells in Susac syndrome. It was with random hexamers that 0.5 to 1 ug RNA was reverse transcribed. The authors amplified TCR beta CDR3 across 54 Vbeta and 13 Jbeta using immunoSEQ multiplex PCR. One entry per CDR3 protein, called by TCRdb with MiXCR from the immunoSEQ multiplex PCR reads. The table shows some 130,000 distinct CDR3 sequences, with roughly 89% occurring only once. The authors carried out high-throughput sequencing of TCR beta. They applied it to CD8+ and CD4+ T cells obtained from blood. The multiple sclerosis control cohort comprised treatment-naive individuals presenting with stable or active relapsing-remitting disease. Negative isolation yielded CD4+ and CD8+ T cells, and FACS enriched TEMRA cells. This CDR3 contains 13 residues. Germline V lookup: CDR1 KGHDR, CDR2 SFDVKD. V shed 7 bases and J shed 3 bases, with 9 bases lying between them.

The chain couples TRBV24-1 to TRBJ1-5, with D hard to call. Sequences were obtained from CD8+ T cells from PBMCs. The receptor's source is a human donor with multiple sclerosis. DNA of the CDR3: TGTGCCACCAGGGCGGGAAACAATCAGCCCCAGCATTTT. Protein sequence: CATRAGNNQPQHF.